Shown below are 28 T cell receptor beta chains from a single sample sequenced in a study of regulatory T cells in long-lasting Graves disease. The sample's time point: persistent/refractory GD, antithyroid drugs over 5 years with positive TRAb. With RNA extracted from PBMCs as input, the TCR library was made. Through Arm-PCR of CDR3 regions and iRepertoire HTBI primers, TCR beta libraries were built. TCRdb independently ran MiXCR on the multiplex PCR reads; one entry per CDR3 protein. The sample consists of 650,000 to 700,000 distinct CDR3 sequences, 25% to 30% of them appearing once. Sequenced here: peripheral blood mononuclear cells (PBMCs), sampled when the disease was refractory, from a patient treated with antithyroid drugs. These receptors were obtained from a female donor with Graves disease.

This clonotype was counted at least ten times. V and J are TRBV27 and TRBJ1-1; 10 bases align to TRBD1. The CDR3 contains 15 residues. The germline V gene encodes CDR1 MNHEY and CDR2 SMNVEV (reference sequence). Trimming at V came to 0 bases and at J to 4 bases, leaving 2 bases not matched to a gene. In nucleotides, the CDR3 is TGTGCCAGCAGTTTATCGACAGGGGGCCTCACTGAAGCTTTCTTT. Its protein is CASSLSTGGLTEAFF.

This clonotype was observed a few times. The V and J genes are TRBV10-3 and TRBJ2-7; D is perhaps TRBD1 or TRBD2 (6 bases each). In germline, CDR1 is ENHRY, CDR2 SYGVKD. The V and J ends lost 10 bases and 0 bases respectively, with 28 bases between them. There are 18 residues in the CDR3. The CDR3 DNA is TGTGCCACGGGGGCGGTCGCGAGGGGCGGACGCACCTCCTACGAGCAGTACTTC. Translation gives CATGAVARGGRTSYEQYF.

The chain links TRBV6-2 or TRBV6-3 to TRBJ2-5; TRBD1 agrees at 8 bases. CDR1 is MNHEY, CDR2 SVGEGT, per germline. V shed 4 bases and J 6 bases; nucleotides not matched to a gene: 13. CDR3 length: 16 residues. Written as DNA, the CDR3 is TGTGCCAGCAGTTCGACCGGGACAGGTGCGGTGAAGACCCAGTACTTC. Encoded protein: CASSSTGTGAVKTQYF.

The chain has TRBV28 and TRBJ1-4; TRBD1 is a possible D gene (5 bases). This CDR3 is 14 amino acids long. The germline V and J ends were trimmed by 7 bases and 5 bases, with 14 bases remaining between them. The V gene's germline CDR1 is MDHEN and CDR2 SYDVKM. The CDR3 is CASTSGAGNEKLFF. The CDR3 coding sequence is TGTGCCAGCACATCCGGTGCAGGGAATGAAAAACTGTTTTTT.

This clonotype was observed a few times. The chain has TRBV29-1 and TRBJ1-1; maybe TRBD1 (5 bases). The CDR3 covers 11 residues. Germline CDR1 and CDR2: SQVTM and ANQGSEA. Trimming removed 2 bases from V and 13 bases from J, with 14 bases in between. The CDR3 nucleotides are TGCAGCGTTGAAAAAAACGGTAGGGGTTTCTTT. This encodes CSVEKNGRGFF.

The chain recombines TRBV5-1 with TRBJ1-2; D is perhaps TRBD1 (5 bases). Germline V gene lookup returns CDR1 SGHRS and CDR2 YFSETQ. This CDR3 comprises 15 residues. Trimming left V 0 bases short and J 7 bases short, with 16 bases between. The CDR3 region is CASSLDPSGVGGYTF. DNA for the CDR3: TGCGCCAGCAGCTTGGACCCTTCGGGGGTTGGTGGCTACACCTTC. Full variable domain (missing parts from reference TRBV5-1 and TRBJ1-2): KAGVTQTPRYLIKTRGQQVTLSCSPISGHRSVSWYQQTPGQGLQFLFEYFSETQRNKGNFPGRFSGRQFSNSRSEMNVSTLELGDSALYLCASSLDPSGVGGYTFGSGTRLTVV.

V is TRBV6-2 or TRBV6-3 and J is TRBJ2-2, with no clear D. V was pared by 7 bases and J by 7 bases, with 16 bases between. The CDR3 runs to 14 residues. Germline loops: CDR1 MNHEY, CDR2 SVGEGT. The CDR3 loop is CASKPALRGGELFF. For the CDR3, the DNA is TGTGCCAGCAAACCCGCTCTGCGAGGCGGGGAGCTGTTTTTT.

This clonotype was seen a few times. V and J are TRBV20-1 and TRBJ1-2; the D gene is possibly TRBD1 (5 bases). V gave up 6 bases and J gave up 8 bases, with 19 bases separating them. This CDR3 contains 13 residues. Germline V gene data show CDR1 as DFQATT and CDR2 as SNEGSKA (reference sequence). CDR3 nucleotide sequence: TGCAGTGCCCTCGGGCCATCGAGGGGCGGCTACACCTTC. Translation gives CSALGPSRGGYTF.

At least ten counts were recorded for this clonotype. The rearrangement uses TRBV28 and TRBJ1-2; D ambiguous. Trimming cost V 6 bases and J 8 bases, with 13 bases left between them. The CDR3 sequence is 12 residues long. Germline CDR1 reads MDHEN; CDR2 reads SYDVKM. DNA for the CDR3: TGTGCCAGCAGCTCGGGGTCTTGGGGCTACACCTTC. This gives the protein CASSSGSWGYTF.

The J gene is TRBJ1-1, the V gene TRBV27; D uncertain. Trimming left V 4 bases short and J 1 base short, with 7 bases between. The CDR3 consists of 13 residues. Per the germline V gene, CDR1 is MNHEY and CDR2 is SMNVEV (reference sequence). The CDR3 nucleotides read TGTGCCAGCAGTTGGGAGACGAACACTGAAGCTTTCTTT. Protein product: CASSWETNTEAFF.

This clonotype occurred many times. V gene TRBV6-1 combines with J gene TRBJ1-5, with D tentatively TRBD1 (6 bases). Per the germline V gene, CDR1 is MNHNS and CDR2 is SASEGT. V dropped 5 bases and J dropped 2 bases, with 13 bases sitting between them. There are 15 residues in the CDR3. CDR3 sequence (DNA): TGTGCCAGCAGTAGTACCGGGACACGCAATCAGCCCCAGCATTTT. This gives the protein CASSSTGTRNQPQHF.

This clonotype has a count of ten or more. V usage is TRBV12-3 or TRBV12-4 and J usage is TRBJ2-7; 10 bases agree with TRBD1. V lost 3 bases and J lost 3; bases outside the gene matches: 8. CDR3 size: 16 residues. This chain's CDR3 is CASSFLGTGVIYEQYF. The CDR3 DNA follows: TGTGCCAGCAGTTTCCTTGGGACAGGGGTGATCTACGAGCAGTACTTC.

This clonotype was seen a handful of times. CDR3 DNA sequence: TGTGCCAGCAGTTACTCTCTGACAACCAGCTATAATTCACCCCTCCACTTT. It is translated as CASSYSLTTSYNSPLHF. The chain uses TRBV6-9 and TRBJ1-6, with D hard to call. V was clipped by 3 bases and J by 3 bases, with 15 bases between them. Germline-derived CDR1 and CDR2 are MNHGY and SVAAGI. The CDR3 covers 17 residues.

The chain carries TRBV18 and TRBJ1-1; no definite D call. This CDR3 contains 12 residues. V was pared by 3 bases and J by 2 bases, with 4 bases between. The germline V gene has CDR1 KGHSH and CDR2 LQKENI. CDR3 sequence (DNA): TGTGCCAGCTCACCGATTAACACTGAAGCTTTCTTT. Translation: CASSPINTEAFF.

The chain carries TRBV4-1 and TRBJ2-7, with 8 bases identical to TRBD1. From germline, CDR1 is MGHRA and CDR2 YSYEKL. The V gene end was trimmed by 3 bases and the J gene end by 1 base; junction bases not matched to a gene: 5. The CDR3 contains 15 residues. The CDR3 sequence is CASSQGQAWSYEQYF. The DNA of the CDR3 is TGCGCCAGCAGCCAGGGACAGGCCTGGTCCTACGAGCAGTACTTC.

This clonotype appeared a few times. The chain employs TRBV5-1 and TRBJ2-7; D might be TRBD2 (6 bases). With 0 bases removed from V and 0 bases from J, the gap between germline ends came to 13 bases. The CDR3 length is 16 residues. Germline-derived CDR1 and CDR2 are SGHRS and YFSETQ. This CDR3 reads CASSLDLASSSYEQYF. The CDR3 DNA reads as TGCGCCAGCAGCTTGGATCTAGCGAGCAGCTCCTACGAGCAGTACTTC.

This clonotype was counted only a few times. The J gene is TRBJ1-3, the V gene TRBV12-3 or TRBV12-4; D remains ambiguous. The ends were cut back, 6 bases at V and 0 bases at J, with 9 bases in the middle. The CDR3 is made up of 14 amino acids. CDR3 in amino acids: CASSLEYSGNTIYF. CDR3 DNA sequence: TGTGCCAGCAGCCTTGAATACTCTGGAAACACCATATATTTT.

The rearrangement joins TRBV5-6 to TRBJ1-2; D call uncertain. This CDR3 is 15 amino acids long. V lost 0 bases and J 3 bases, leaving 12 bases between the germline ends. The germline gives CDR1 SGHDT, CDR2 YYEEEE. As DNA, the CDR3 is TGTGCCAGCAGCTTGGAGCCCCAGGAATACTATGGCTACACCTTC. Protein sequence: CASSLEPQEYYGYTF. Based on the CDR3 plus reference TRBV5-6 and TRBJ1-2, the full variable domain is DAGVTQSPTHLIKTRGQQVTLRCSPKSGHDTVSWYQQALGQGPQFIFQYYEEEERQRGNFPDRFSGHQFPNYSSELNVNALLLGDSALYLCASSLEPQEYYGYTFGSGTRLTVV.

This clonotype was detected many times. The V gene is TRBV28, the J gene TRBJ1-1; D is uncertain. Trimming pared 5 bases from V and 4 bases from J, leaving 14 bases between. Germline lookup yields CDR1 MDHEN and CDR2 SYDVKM. This CDR3 has 14 amino acids. CDR3 loop: CASSAERRLTEAFF. CDR3 coding DNA: TGTGCCAGCAGTGCTGAACGGCGGCTCACTGAAGCTTTCTTT. Full variable domain (rest looked up from reference TRBV28 and TRBJ1-1): DVKVTQSSRYLVKRTGEKVFLECVQDMDHENMFWYRQDPGLGLRLIYFSYDVKMKEKGDIPEGYSVSREKKERFSLILESASTNQTSMYLCASSAERRLTEAFFGQGTRLTVV.

This chain connects TRBV30 to TRBJ2-2; perhaps TRBD2 as D (7 bases). V lost 0 bases and J lost 4, with 12 bases in between. Germline loops: CDR1 GTSNPN, CDR2 SVGIG (reference sequence). The CDR3 sequence is 15 residues long. Here the CDR3 DNA reads TGTGCCTGGAGTGTAGGGGGGAGGGGCACCGGGGAGCTGTTTTTT. Its translation is CAWSVGGRGTGELFF.

The J gene is TRBJ1-1, the V gene TRBV30; TRBD1 is a possible D gene (6 bases). Trimming took off 8 bases at V and 4 bases at J, with 14 bases between the two ends. This CDR3 comprises 12 residues. Germline CDR1 reads GTSNPN; CDR2 reads SVGIG (reference sequence). The CDR3 bases are TGTGCCCGGATGGGGGCAGGCACTGAAGCTTTCTTT. This codes for CARMGAGTEAFF.

As concerns this clonotype: The DNA is omitted, as the CDR3 cannot be located on it reliably, and the CDR3 follows TCRdb's listing. The genes are TRBV6-5 and TRBJ2-5; whether TRBD1, the table's D call, matches the DNA was not checked. The length of the CDR3 is 16 amino acids, counting both ends. CDR1 is MNHEY and CDR2 is SVGAGI in the germline V gene. The CDR3 loop is CASSSSAWGREETQYF.

Of note for this clonotype: This may stem from a read error, because a much larger clone lies one nucleotide away. The CDR3 spells CASRPTASNQPQHF. The CDR3, as DNA: TGTGCCAGCAGGCCGACAGCTAGCAATCAGCCCCAGCATTTT. V usage is TRBV28 and J usage is TRBJ1-5, with a tentative D call TRBD1 (5 bases). CDR1 MDHEN and CDR2 SYDVKM come from the germline V gene. The CDR3 spans 14 residues. V shed 6 bases and J shed 0 bases, with 9 bases lying between them.

The chain recombines TRBV7-9 with TRBJ2-2, with 13 bases identical to TRBD2. The CDR3 length is 16 residues. With V trimmed by 4 bases and J by 7 bases, 6 bases remained unmatched. Per the germline V gene, CDR1 is SEHNR and CDR2 is FQNEAQ (reference sequence). DNA for the CDR3: TGTGCCAGCAGCTCGTCGACTAGCGGGAGGTTCGGGGAGCTGTTTTTT. Translating gives CASSSSTSGRFGELFF.

The genes are TRBV2 and TRBJ1-1; TRBD1 is a possible D gene (5 bases). V was shortened by 6 bases and J by 2 bases, with 16 bases between the two germline ends. Germline lookup yields CDR1 SNHLY and CDR2 FYNNEI. The CDR3 has 15 amino acids. The CDR3 reads CASSDPVGVNTEAFF. The CDR3 DNA is TGTGCCAGCAGCGACCCCGTAGGGGTAAACACTGAAGCTTTCTTT.

The chain employs TRBV3-1 and TRBJ1-1, with D possibly matching TRBD1 (5 bases). Per germline, CDR1 LGHDT and CDR2 YNNKEL (reference sequence). The CDR3 is 15 amino acids. V dropped 3 bases and J dropped 1 base, with 12 bases sitting between them. CDR3 DNA: TGTGCCAGCAGCCAGGCCCAAGGGGCGAACACTGAAGCTTTCTTT. Encoded protein: CASSQAQGANTEAFF. Full variable domain (remainder filled in from reference TRBV3-1 and TRBJ1-1): DTAVSQTPKYLVTQMGNDKSIKCEQNLGHDTMYWYKQDSKKFLKIMFSYNNKELIINETVPNRFSPKSPDKAHLNLHINSLELGDSAVYFCASSQAQGANTEAFFGQGTRLTVV.

Only a few counts were recorded for this clonotype. The chain carries TRBV30 and TRBJ2-7, with D maybe TRBD2 (6 bases). CDR3 length equals 14 residues. CDR1 and CDR2 (germline): GTSNPN, SVGIG (reference sequence). V lost 3 bases and J lost 6, with 18 bases in between. The CDR3 DNA sequence: TGTGCCTGGAGACCCCGAACCTGGCGGGGCGAGCAGTACTTC. The encoded protein is CAWRPRTWRGEQYF.

In its sample, this clonotype was seen a few times. V usage is TRBV5-1 and J usage is TRBJ1-1; D unclear. V was cut by 7 bases and J by 0 bases, with 13 bases left in between. Per germline, CDR1 SGHRS and CDR2 YFSETQ. The CDR3 loop spans 14 amino acids. The CDR3 loop is CASSTPTMNTEAFF. As DNA, the CDR3 is TGCGCCAGCTCAACCCCAACGATGAACACTGAAGCTTTCTTT.